The 26 T cell receptor beta chains below were found in one sample sequenced in a study of blood T cell repertoires in COVID-19. Profiling relied on immunoSEQ multiplex PCR, and the TCRdb table lists in-frame clones only, not all of them. The sample contains about 140,000 clones, 80% to 85% of which appear only once. The sequenced sample was peripheral blood. These receptors originate from a woman aged 80 or over with acute or convalescent COVID-19.

The chain carries TRBV19 and TRBJ2-2, with D possibly TRBD2 on 5 matching bases. V lost 5 bases and J lost 3, with 13 bases in between. The CDR3 extends over 15 amino acids. CDR1 and CDR2 from the germline V gene are LNHDA and SQIVND (reference sequence). The chain's CDR3 is CASSLNSGDTGELFF. CDR3 coding DNA: TGTGCCAGTAGTCTTAACAGCGGAGACACCGGGGAGCTGTTTTTT. The full variable domain, in which reference TRBV19 and TRBJ2-2 provide the parts outside the CDR3, is DGGITQSPKYLFRKEGQNVTLSCEQNLNHDAMYWYRQDPGQGLRLIYYSQIVNDFQKGDIAEGYSVSREKKESFPLTVTSAQKNPTAFYLCASSLNSGDTGELFFGEGSRLTVL.

This clone was observed a few times. The chain has TRBV5-1 and TRBJ2-3, with D possibly TRBD2 on 6 matching bases. V gave up 0 bases and J gave up 2 bases, with 10 bases separating them. The CDR3 has 15 residues. Germline CDR1 is SGHRS and CDR2 is YFSETQ. The CDR3 coding sequence is TGCGCCAGCAGCTTGGGGAGGAGGGTCACAGATACGCAGTATTTT. Translation gives CASSLGRRVTDTQYF.

This clone was seen only a few times. Written as DNA, the CDR3 is TGTGCCAGCAGCTTAGTGAAGGGACAGCGCTCCTACGAGCAGTACTTC. Protein: CASSLVKGQRSYEQYF. This chain links TRBV7-9 with TRBJ2-7; 7 bases line up with TRBD1. J lost 0 bases, V lost 1 base, and 6 bases had no gene match. CDR1 and CDR2 from the germline V gene are SEHNR and FQNEAQ (reference sequence). The CDR3 covers 16 residues.

V gene TRBV11-2 combines with J gene TRBJ1-3; D call uncertain. CDR3 length: 12 amino acids. The V and J ends lost 5 bases and 8 bases respectively, with 10 bases between them. Germline V gene lookup returns CDR1 SGHAT and CDR2 FQNNGV. CDR3 coding DNA: TGTGCCAGCAGCCCCCTTCGGGACACCATATATTTT. Protein sequence: CASSPLRDTIYF.

J is TRBJ2-7 and V is TRBV15, with a tentative D call TRBD2 (5 bases). V lost 9 bases to trimming and J lost 0 bases, with 15 bases between them. The CDR3 loop spans 14 amino acids. CDR1 and CDR2 (germline): LNHNV, YYDKDF (reference sequence). In DNA, the CDR3 is TGTGCCACTAAGGAGGCAGCCGACTCCTACGAGCAGTACTTC. It encodes CATKEAADSYEQYF.

The chain recombines TRBV19 with TRBJ2-1, with 7 bases lining up with TRBD1. The CDR3 sequence is 17 residues long. Germline loops: CDR1 LNHDA, CDR2 SQIVND (reference sequence). The ends lost 3 bases at V and 3 bases at J; junction bases unmatched: 11. CDR3 loop: CASSMDRTGVIYNEQFF. CDR3 nucleotide sequence: TGTGCCAGTAGTATGGATAGAACAGGGGTAATCTACAATGAGCAGTTCTTC. The full variable domain, rest sourced from reference TRBV19 and TRBJ2-1, is DGGITQSPKYLFRKEGQNVTLSCEQNLNHDAMYWYRQDPGQGLRLIYYSQIVNDFQKGDIAEGYSVSREKKESFPLTVTSAQKNPTAFYLCASSMDRTGVIYNEQFFGPGTRLTVL.

This chain connects TRBV4-1 to TRBJ2-4; no clear D gene. The germline CDR1 and CDR2 sequences are MGHRA and YSYEKL. The CDR3 covers 17 residues. V shed 2 bases and J shed 1 base, with 15 bases lying between them. The DNA of the CDR3 is TGCGCCAGCAGCCAACATAATGTCGAGTGGGCCAAAAACATTCAGTACTTC. This codes for CASSQHNVEWAKNIQYF.

V and J are TRBV19 and TRBJ2-7, with TRBD1 identical over 8 bases. After removal of 5 bases from V and 4 bases from J, the junction contained 7 bases not matched to a gene. Per germline, CDR1 LNHDA and CDR2 SQIVND (reference sequence). This CDR3 has 14 residues. The CDR3 DNA reads TGTGCCAGTAGTGACAGGGGCGGTGTGTACGAGCAGTACTTC. This sequence encodes CASSDRGGVYEQYF. Supplemented by reference TRBV19 and TRBJ2-7, the full variable domain reads DGGITQSPKYLFRKEGQNVTLSCEQNLNHDAMYWYRQDPGQGLRLIYYSQIVNDFQKGDIAEGYSVSREKKESFPLTVTSAQKNPTAFYLCASSDRGGVYEQYFGPGTRLTVT.

The rearrangement uses TRBV5-1 and TRBJ1-3, with D maybe TRBD1 (5 bases). The CDR3 runs to 17 residues. The V gene lost 4 bases and the J gene lost 0 bases, with 17 bases spanning the gap. Germline V gene sequence: CDR1 SGHRS, CDR2 YFSETQ. The CDR3 sequence is CASSVGEDTFSGNTIYF. CDR3 bases: TGCGCCAGCAGCGTTGGGGAGGACACTTTCTCTGGAAACACCATATATTTT.

V gene TRBV5-4 combines with J gene TRBJ2-3, with a weak D call TRBD1 (5 bases). Per the germline V gene, CDR1 is SGHNT and CDR2 is YYREEE (reference sequence). The CDR3 runs to 16 residues. V lost 0 bases and J 3 bases, leaving 14 bases between the germline ends. CDR3 residues: CASSLGAGISTDTQYF. The CDR3 region has the DNA TGTGCCAGCAGCTTGGGGGCAGGGATATCAACAGATACGCAGTATTTT.

The genes are TRBV18 and TRBJ2-2; TRBD1 agrees at 7 bases. Germline trimming cut 0 bases from V and 5 bases from J; bases unmatched to any gene: 3. From germline, CDR1 is KGHSH and CDR2 LQKENI. The CDR3 is 15 residues long. The CDR3 region has the DNA TGTGCCAGCTCACCACCAGACAGGGCGACCGGGGAGCTGTTTTTT. This codes for CASSPPDRATGELFF.

The chain combines TRBV3-1 (or the pseudogene TRBV3-2) with TRBJ2-3; 10 bases line up with TRBD2. Per germline, CDR1 LGHDT and CDR2 YNNKEL (reference sequence). The V segment lost 4 bases and the J segment 2 bases; nucleotides outside the gene matches: 12. The CDR3 consists of 18 residues. CDR3 DNA sequence: TGTGCCAGCAGCCGAAGCATTATAGCGGGGGGATACACAGATACGCAGTATTTT. Encoded protein: CASSRSIIAGGYTDTQYF.

The chain recombines TRBV4-1 with TRBJ2-5; 8 bases line up with TRBD1. Germline CDR1 MGHRA, CDR2 YSYEKL. Trimming cost V 1 base and J 2 bases; bases outside gene matches: 6. The CDR3 is 16 residues long. As DNA, the CDR3 is TGCGCCAGCAGCCAAGGACAGGGGCCAAGACAAGAGACCCAGTACTTC. It yields the protein CASSQGQGPRQETQYF.

The chain combines TRBV5-1 with TRBJ1-4; D may be TRBD1 (5 bases). V lost 0 bases, J lost 11 bases, and 8 bases lay in between. The CDR3 is 12 residues long. The V gene's germline CDR1 is SGHRS and CDR2 YFSETQ. CDR3 nucleotide sequence: TGCGCCAGCAGCTTGGGGCGGGGGAAACTGTTTTTT. Protein: CASSLGRGKLFF.

This clone was counted a single time. This CDR3 reads CATSKLAGGGSTDTQYF. Written as DNA, the CDR3 is TGTGCCACCAGCAAACTAGCGGGGGGCGGTAGCACAGATACGCAGTATTTT. This chain connects TRBV15 to TRBJ2-3; 12 positions agree with TRBD2. V lost 4 bases, J lost 0 bases, and 5 bases stayed unmatched. The CDR3 consists of 17 residues. Germline assignment: CDR1 LNHNV and CDR2 YYDKDF (reference sequence).

This chain links TRBV7-8 with TRBJ2-1, with 8 bases fitting TRBD1. This CDR3 spans 12 amino acids. Germline values: CDR1 SGHVS, CDR2 FQNEAQ. The V gene end was trimmed by 5 bases and the J gene end by 10 bases; junction bases not matched to a gene: 4. The CDR3 coding sequence is TGTGCCAGCAGCCCCGACAGGGGCGAGCAGTTCTTC. Protein product: CASSPDRGEQFF.

The rearrangement uses TRBV27 and TRBJ2-3; 8 bases are a match to TRBD2. Germline values: CDR1 MNHEY, CDR2 SMNVEV (reference sequence). The CDR3 is 17 amino acids. Losses at the gene ends were 2 bases for V and 4 bases for J; bases not matched to a gene: 11. CDR3 sequence: CASSLRSGTRLADTQYF. The CDR3 bases are TGTGCCAGCAGTTTAAGGTCCGGGACTAGGTTAGCAGATACGCAGTATTTT.

This clone showed up just a few times. The chain combines TRBV7-3 with TRBJ1-5; D is uncertain. The CDR3 runs 15 residues. Germline CDR1 SGHTA, CDR2 FQGTGA. The V and J ends lost 3 bases and 2 bases respectively, with 11 bases between them. CDR3 sequence reads: CASSLRPEGNQPQHF. CDR3 nucleotides: TGTGCCAGCAGCTTGCGTCCGGAGGGCAATCAGCCCCAGCATTTT.

DNA for the CDR3: TGTGCCAGCAGTTTTCGCGCAGGGTGGGACGAGCAGTACTTC. Its translation is CASSFRAGWDEQYF. The V and J genes are TRBV28 and TRBJ2-7; maybe TRBD1 (5 bases). CDR1 and CDR2 (germline): MDHEN, SYDVKM. Trimming removed 3 bases at V and 5 bases at J, with 14 bases between. CDR3 size: 14 residues.

The J gene is TRBJ2-7, the V gene TRBV28; perhaps TRBD2 as D (6 bases). This CDR3 comprises 16 residues. Germline V gives CDR1 MDHEN, CDR2 SYDVKM. V lost 5 bases and J lost 3, with 20 bases in between. The chain's CDR3 is CASSRLAEQSFYEQYF. CDR3 in DNA: TGTGCCAGCAGTCGGTTAGCGGAGCAGAGTTTCTACGAGCAGTACTTC.

This chain links TRBV5-4 with TRBJ1-2; possible D gene TRBD1, 6 bases. CDR3 size: 13 residues. V lost 6 bases and J 4 bases, leaving 13 bases between the germline ends. Germline CDR1 and CDR2: SGHNT and YYREEE (reference sequence). The CDR3 reads CASTLDRSYGYTF. In DNA, the CDR3 is TGTGCCAGCACTCTGGACAGAAGCTATGGCTACACCTTC.

The rearrangement links TRBV28 to TRBJ1-2, with D hard to call. V lost 5 bases, J lost 3 bases, and 16 bases lay in between. The CDR3 spans 15 residues. Germline V gene lookup returns CDR1 MDHEN and CDR2 SYDVKM. The CDR3 DNA reads as TGTGCCAGCAGTCCGATCCCGGAGGCGTACTATGGCTACACCTTC. Translation gives CASSPIPEAYYGYTF.

CDR3 region: CASSPHLDRSYEQYF. DNA for the CDR3: TGTGCCAGCAGCCCCCATCTGGACAGATCCTACGAGCAGTACTTC. This rearrangement joins TRBV4-2 to TRBJ2-7; TRBD1 is a possible D gene (6 bases). Germline CDR1 and CDR2: LGHNA and YNFKEQ. Deletions cut 4 bases from V and 1 base from J, with 14 bases between. This CDR3 contains 15 residues.

This clone was recorded a few times. V and J are TRBV5-4 and TRBJ2-3; 8 bases map to TRBD2. This CDR3 has 17 residues. Per the germline V gene, CDR1 is SGHNT and CDR2 is YYREEE (reference sequence). V was clipped by 4 bases and J by 1 base; unmatched bases: 11. CDR3 region: CASSPHRGGGRTDTQYF. The DNA for the CDR3 is TGTGCCAGCAGCCCGCACCGGGGGGGCGGCCGCACAGATACGCAGTATTTT.

This sequence joins TRBV24-1 and TRBJ2-1; 9 nucleotides align to TRBD1. Germline V gene lookup returns CDR1 KGHDR and CDR2 SFDVKD. V was pared by 3 bases and J by 8 bases, with 16 bases of the junction left unmatched. The CDR3 is 18 amino acids. The CDR3 protein is CATSDVPQGALVNHEQFF. The CDR3 coding sequence is TGTGCCACCAGTGATGTACCACAGGGGGCCCTAGTCAACCATGAGCAGTTCTTC.

The chain joins TRBV18 to TRBJ1-3; D is unclear. The CDR3 is 14 residues long. Per the germline V gene, CDR1 is KGHSH and CDR2 is LQKENI. V lost 3 bases, J lost 0 bases, and 6 bases lay in between. CDR3: CASSPLYSGNTIYF. In DNA, the CDR3 is TGTGCCAGCTCACCGTTGTACTCTGGAAACACCATATATTTT.